A selection of T cell receptor beta chains follows, all from one sample in a study of cytomegalovirus exposure and HLA in healthy donors. Generated by immunoSEQ multiplex PCR, the TCRdb table keeps only in-frame clones and is missing some. The sample comprises 100,000 to 150,000 clones, roughly 90% of which are singletons, and roughly 2% rests with the top ten. Sequencing input: PBMCs. These receptors originate from a woman under 30 in good health and CMV-seronegative. Each CDR3 is given with its conserved first and last residue. Fields, in order: clone size, D gene, V gene, J gene, CDR3 protein, CDR3 DNA. The D gene is left open where the match is weak. The size of a clone is reported for some rows only, either as once, few or many, or as a class for expanded clones.

>once|TRBD1|TRBV28|TRBJ1-2
CASSSLRGTGSTKGTAGGYTF
TGTGCCAGCAGTTCTTTACGCGGGACAGGGTCGACAAAAGGAACAGCGGGCGGCTACACCTTC
>.|.|TRBV2|TRBJ2-7
CASSEATTIYEQYF
TGTGCCAGCAGTGAAGCAACGACAATCTACGAGCAGTACTTC
>few|.|TRBV28|TRBJ1-2
CASSRVGGYTF
TGTGCCAGCAGCAGGGTGGGAGGCTACACCTTC
>.|.|TRBV6-5|TRBJ1-1
CASKNWGENTEAFF
TGTGCCAGCAAAAACTGGGGGGAGAACACTGAAGCTTTCTTT
>.|TRBD1|TRBV10-2|TRBJ2-7
CASSESSGQGYEQYF
TGCGCCAGCAGTGAGTCTTCGGGACAGGGCTACGAGCAGTACTTC
>.|TRBD1|TRBV9|TRBJ2-3
CASGTGTTDTQYF
TGTGCCAGCGGGACAGGGACCACAGATACGCAGTATTTT
>.|.|TRBV19|TRBJ1-1
CASSLTGNLNTEAFF
TGTGCCAGTAGCTTAACAGGGAACTTGAACACTGAAGCTTTCTTT
>.|.|TRBV27|TRBJ1-2
CASSNRSLNLYGYTF
TGTGCCAGCAGCAATCGGTCCCTTAACCTCTATGGCTACACCTTC
>.|TRBD2|TRBV4-2|TRBJ2-1
CASSLLRTSGDEQFF
TGTGCCAGCAGCCTTCTTCGGACTAGCGGAGATGAGCAGTTCTTC
>.|.|TRBV9|TRBJ1-2
CASSERGHLGGYTF
TGTGCCAGCAGCGAGCGGGGACATTTAGGTGGCTACACCTTC
>.|TRBD1|TRBV27|TRBJ1-4
CASRKGAVNEKLFF
TGTGCCAGCAGGAAGGGGGCGGTAAATGAAAAACTGTTTTTT
>few|.|TRBV5-1|TRBJ2-7
CASSLGAGEGEQYF
TGCGCCAGCAGCTTGGGTGCAGGGGAAGGCGAGCAGTACTTC
>.|TRBD2|TRBV7-9|TRBJ2-7
CASSARLAGSTISSYEQYF
TGTGCCAGCAGCGCCCGACTAGCGGGAAGTACCATCAGCTCCTACGAGCAGTACTTC
>.|.|TRBV10-1|TRBJ1-2
CASTDGVRYTF
TGCGCCAGCACCGACGGGGTCCGATACACCTTC
>.|.|TRBV29-1|TRBJ1-1
CSAGGDYSEAFF
TGCAGCGCCGGCGGGGATTACTCTGAAGCTTTCTTT
>few|TRBD1|TRBV18|TRBJ1-1
CASSPYGQDTEAFF
TGTGCCAGCTCACCATACGGACAGGACACTGAAGCTTTCTTT
>.|.|TRBV18|TRBJ2-7
CASSPTDYEQYF
TGTGCCAGCTCGCCCACTGACTACGAGCAGTACTTC
>.|.|TRBV28|TRBJ1-3
CASRPGNSGNTIYF
TGTGCCAGCAGGCCGGGAAACTCTGGAAACACCATATATTTT
>.|TRBD1|TRBV2|TRBJ2-7
CASRENDRGGEQYF
TGTGCCAGCAGAGAAAACGACAGGGGTGGCGAGCAGTACTTC
>.|.|TRBV18|TRBJ2-7
CASSPPSGSYEQYF
TGTGCCAGCTCACCCCCTTCGGGCTCCTACGAGCAGTACTTC
>.|.|TRBV5-6|TRBJ2-7
CASSLSAEFYEQYF
TGTGCCAGCAGCTTGTCGGCGGAGTTCTACGAGCAGTACTTC
>.|TRBD1|TRBV19|TRBJ1-1
CASSIGQGIPGAEAFF
TGTGCCAGTAGTATCGGACAGGGGATCCCCGGCGCCGAAGCTTTCTTT
>.|TRBD2|TRBV7-3|TRBJ2-1
CASSPISAGVDEQFF
TGTGCCAGCAGCCCAATATCGGCGGGGGTGGATGAGCAGTTCTTC
>.|TRBD1|TRBV7-8|TRBJ2-7
CASSEPGQGEEQYF
TGTGCCAGCAGCGAACCGGGACAGGGAGAAGAGCAGTACTTC
>.|TRBD1|TRBV4-1|TRBJ1-2
CASSPGQSRGYTF
TGCGCCAGCAGCCCGGGACAGTCTAGAGGCTACACCTTC
>.|TRBD2|TRBV30|TRBJ2-5
CAWSGGRGRETQYF
TGTGCCTGGAGTGGCGGGAGGGGCCGGGAGACCCAGTACTTC
>.|TRBD2|TRBV15|TRBJ2-2
CATSREAGRGVARELFF
TGTGCCACCAGCAGGGAAGCCGGGAGGGGGGTGGCTCGGGAGCTGTTTTTT
>.|.|TRBV2|TRBJ2-7
CASSEVLDRRDF
TGTGCCAGCAGTGAAGTTTTAGATCGCAGGGACTTC
>.|.|TRBV25-1|TRBJ1-2
CASSESPAGRDGYTF
TGTGCCAGCAGTGAATCCCCGGCAGGCAGGGATGGCTACACCTTC
>.|TRBD1|TRBV28|TRBJ1-2
CASSLRVGQRGYTF
TGTGCCAGCAGTTTAAGGGTGGGACAGCGAGGCTACACCTTC
>.|.|TRBV5-1|TRBJ2-7
CASRARTESSYEQYF
TGCGCCAGCAGGGCTAGGACAGAAAGCTCCTACGAGCAGTACTTC
>once|.|TRBV7-7|TRBJ2-2
CASSSLIQVGELFF
TGTGCCAGCAGCTCCCTTATCCAGGTTGGGGAGCTGTTTTTT
>.|.|TRBV18|TRBJ1-1
CASSEQGYTEAFF
TGTGCCAGCTCTGAACAGGGTTACACTGAAGCTTTCTTT
>.|.|TRBV5-6|TRBJ1-2
CASSPWWGPDYGYTF
TGTGCCAGCAGCCCCTGGTGGGGCCCCGACTATGGCTACACCTTC
>few|.|TRBV7-6|TRBJ1-4
CASSLYSGSEKLFF
TGTGCCAGCAGCCTTTATTCGGGTAGTGAAAAACTGTTTTTT
>.|TRBD1|TRBV23-1|TRBJ1-5
CASSQMLGQGARQPQHF
TGCGCCAGCAGTCAGATGTTGGGACAGGGGGCGCGTCAGCCCCAGCATTTT
>.|.|TRBV30|TRBJ2-5
CAWEWGPKETQYF
TGTGCCTGGGAATGGGGGCCGAAAGAGACCCAGTACTTC